This section outlines one T cell receptor beta chain sequence together with its context. This clonotype was found many times. Its antigen remains undetermined. The sample holds no much larger clone one base away, and base qualities are not on file. The TCR beta CDR3 regions were amplified from the RNA transcripts. The TCR CDR3 was subjected to a first round of RT-PCR using the HTBI primer set and the Qiagen OneStep RT-PCR kit. A second multiplex PCR round built the libraries, followed by size selection and purification. The libraries were sequenced on an Illumina HiSeq2000 using paired-end 100 bp reads. In the paper's pipeline: SOAPnuke was used to process the raw data, throwing out any read that contained adapters or uncalled bases, had a mean Phred below 15, or lacked an exact constant-primer or identifier match. High-quality paired reads were merged using COPE v1.2.5, and each unique nucleotide sequence was defined as a clonotype. Clonotypes were aligned to IMGT TRBV, TRBD and TRBJ reference segments using MiTCR v1.1. The analysis included only V-J combinations with a frequency above 0.0001, which together covered around 99% of the repertoires. The TCS score was defined as F50 (clonal expansion) divided by E x V (chaos), with BLOSUM62-based TCRdist calculated between CDR3 peptides within each V-J. Welch's t-statistics and random forest reduced roughly 500 V-J features to around 14, which were used in a naive Bayes classifier (R e1071). Through fastp at Q25 and MiXCR, TCRdb rebuilt clones from the public reads, retaining in-frame beta chains. Every distinct CDR3 protein forms one entry, paired with its most common genes and DNA. TCRdb assigned the V and J calls; the authors' analysis was not used. A total of hundreds of thousands of distinct CDR3 sequences appear in this sample, approximately 14% of them only once. The ten biggest clones cover almost 6% of the sample.

The hyperthyroidism patients were between 18 and 65 years old and newly diagnosed, with a disease duration of less than 2 months. Exclusion was applied to patients with uncontrolled infections, other autoimmune diseases, pregnancy or lactation. Clinical symptoms, serum thyroxine and TRAb, thyroid ultrasound, and orbital computed tomography formed the basis for the diagnoses. Blood from progressor patients was collected at the time of first diagnosis with hyperthyroidism, before any ophthalmopathy symptoms had appeared. PBMCs were separated from approximately 10 ml of fresh peripheral blood using Ficoll-Paque density gradient centrifugation. Patients classed as progressors first received a Graves' hyperthyroidism diagnosis and then went on to develop ophthalmopathy during follow-up. Total RNA was extracted with Trizol reagent, and quality was checked on an Agilent 2100 Bioanalyzer. This sample is part of a study of T cells in Graves' hyperthyroidism and ophthalmopathy (dated by TCRdb to about 2019). With respect to the entire study: Peripheral blood was sampled at the time of initial diagnosis, prior to any treatment. The roughly 100 discovery patients were randomly divided into training and test sets at a 7:3 ratio. After sampling, hyperthyroidism patients received methimazole starting at 30 mg daily, and ophthalmopathy patients received high-dose intravenous methylprednisolone. TCR Vbeta CDR3 sequencing of 140 or so peripheral blood samples (around 45 ophthalmopathy, roughly 74 hyperthyroidism and around 17 progressor patients) is reported in the paper. An independent validation cohort of 18 to 20 hyperthyroidism patients and about 15 patients who later progressed to ophthalmopathy tested prospective prediction of ophthalmopathy. Thyroid tissue and blood T-cell repertoires from about six Graves' hyperthyroidism patients were also compared in the study. TCR V-J signatures able to tell the groups apart were searched for in a discovery cohort of 95 or so patients, of whom more than 40 had Graves' ophthalmopathy and under 65 had stable Graves' hyperthyroidism.

CDR1 and CDR2 are read off the germline V gene as MDHEN and SYDVKM. V was cut back by 2 bases and J by 5 bases, leaving a gap of 19 bases between them. Inclusive of the bounding cysteine and phenylalanine, the CDR3 is 16 residues long. This entry keeps only the CDR3 DNA: 48 bases, framed from base 1. Beyond this particular receptor, the publication reports: Most expanded thyroid clonotypes (frequency above 0.001) were also detected in blood, suggesting blood repertoires may reflect thyroid immune responses. Sample size was not statistically predetermined, and blinding of investigators to group allocation was not performed. In cross-validation, a model built on a 13 V-J signature told ophthalmopathy apart from stable hyperthyroidism with approximately 91% sensitivity and 81% to 82% specificity, and in testing the same model reached 80%/75%. In validation, the model predicted progression to ophthalmopathy a median of about 6.8 months before onset, with approximately 70% sensitivity and 72.22% specificity.

This receptor was obtained from a woman aged 25 to 39 with Graves' hyperthyroidism that later progressed to Graves' ophthalmopathy. The sample taken for sequencing was blood. The receptor chain draws on TRBV28 and TRBJ2-7, and TRBD1 may be the D gene, going by 5 matching bases. The base sequence is TGTGCCAGCAGTTTACCCCAAGGCGCAGGGCCCAACGAGCAGTACTTC. Its translation reads: CASSLPQGAGPNEQYF.